Following are 4 T cell receptor beta chains from one sample sequenced in a study of post-analysis software for immune sequencing data. The TCR beta cDNA libraries carried unique molecular identifiers. TCRdb processed the PCR reads anew with MiXCR; each CDR3 protein has one entry. Seen here are hundreds of thousands of distinct CDR3 sequences, about 27% observed once, and the top ten hold 0.56%. No antigen has been identified for these receptors. Study results and caveats: Patients showed TRBV5-6, TRBV5-1 and TRBV20-1 among 4 or 5 TRBV segments more frequent than in controls.

Sequenced: blood. These receptors were taken from a girl aged 5-17 years with multiple sclerosis.

This clonotype has just a few counts. This rearrangement joins TRBV25-1 to TRBJ2-3, with 7 positions matching TRBD1. The junction had 14 bases not matched to a gene; V was cut back by 10 bases and J by 1 base. CDR1 is MGHDK, CDR2 SYGVNS, per germline. This CDR3 comprises 16 residues. CDR3 coding DNA: TGTGCCATCACGGGACAGACAAACGGGGGCACAGATACGCAGTATTTT. Its protein is CAITGQTNGGTDTQYF.

Only a few counts were recorded for this clonotype. The DNA of the CDR3 is TGTGCCAGCAGTTCCGGGACTAGCGGGAGGACGTACGAGCAGTACTTC. Its translation is CASSSGTSGRTYEQYF. This rearrangement joins TRBV12-3 or TRBV12-4 to TRBJ2-7, with TRBD2 identical over 15 bases. The length of the CDR3 is 16 residues. The V gene end was trimmed by 4 bases and the J gene end by 4 bases; junction bases not matched to a gene: 5.

This clonotype was observed a handful of times. It is unclear where the CDR3 begins or ends on the DNA, so no DNA is shown, and the CDR3 is as TCRdb lists it. The CDR3 loop is CSVGVAGGTDTRYF. V gene TRBV29-1 combines with J gene TRBJ2-3; the DNA was not compared with TRBD2, the D call given in the table. The CDR3 length is 14 residues, termini included. Germline loops: CDR1 SQVTM, CDR2 ANQGSEA.

The chain joins TRBV3-1 to TRBJ1-2; D not certain. The V gene lost 5 bases and the J gene lost 2 bases, with 6 bases spanning the gap. CDR3 size: 12 residues. Germline CDR1 reads LGHDT; CDR2 reads YNNKEL (reference sequence). The CDR3 nucleotides are TGTGCCAGCAGCTACAGAAACTATGGCTACACCTTC. Its protein is CASSYRNYGYTF.